This T cell receptor beta chain comes out of a study of blood T cell repertoires in COVID-19. TCRdb keeps only in-frame clones here, not all; method: immunoSEQ multiplex PCR. The sample has just under 30,000 clones, roughly nine tenths seen once. Germline V lookup: CDR1 LNHDA, CDR2 SQIVND (reference sequence). The ends lost 6 bases at V and 6 bases at J; junction bases unmatched: 7. The CDR3 loop spans 13 amino acids. This chain joins TRBV19 and TRBJ1-2, with TRBD1 identical over 7 bases. The clonotype originates from a man older than 75 with acute or convalescent COVID-19. Sequenced material: peripheral blood. The CDR3: CASRTGTRDGYTF. The CDR3 coding sequence is TGTGCCAGTAGGACAGGGACAAGGGATGGCTACACCTTC.